This T cell receptor (beta chain) was sequenced during a study of OX40 agonist ivuxolimab in advanced cancers. As for the study in general: The eligibility criteria allowed prior anti-PD-1, anti-PD-L1 or anti-CTLA-4 therapy, and about 40% had some.

The V gene end was trimmed by 4 bases and the J gene end by 2 bases; junction bases not matched to a gene: 12. This CDR3 comprises 17 residues. CDR1 SEHNR and CDR2 FQNEAQ come from the germline V gene (reference sequence). TCRdb's table, derived via immunoSEQ multiplex PCR, lists solely in-frame clones and lacks some. The table shows about 34,000 clones, with around 90% occurring only once. Autoimmune disease history or systemic immunosuppression excluded patients. V usage is TRBV7-9 and J usage is TRBJ2-3; 7 bases match TRBD1. This TCR came from an adult with an advanced solid tumor such as melanoma, head and neck, liver or kidney cancer. Specimen: CD4+ or CD8+ T cells sorted from blood, collected in a trial of the OX40 agonist ivuxolimab. CDR3 region: CASSYRTGTAYTDTQYF. CDR3 in DNA: TGTGCCAGCAGCTACCGGACCGGGACAGCCTACACAGATACGCAGTATTTT.